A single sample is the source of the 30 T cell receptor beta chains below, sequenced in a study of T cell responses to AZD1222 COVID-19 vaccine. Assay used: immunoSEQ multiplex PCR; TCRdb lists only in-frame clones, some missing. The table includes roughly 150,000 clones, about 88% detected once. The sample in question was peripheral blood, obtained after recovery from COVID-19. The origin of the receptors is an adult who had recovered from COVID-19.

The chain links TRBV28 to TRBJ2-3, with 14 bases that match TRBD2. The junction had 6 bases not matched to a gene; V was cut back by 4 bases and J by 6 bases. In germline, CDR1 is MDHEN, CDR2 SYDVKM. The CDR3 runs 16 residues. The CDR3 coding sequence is TGTGCCAGCAGTTCCGGGACTAGCGGGAGTCTTGATACGCAGTATTTT. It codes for CASSSGTSGSLDTQYF.

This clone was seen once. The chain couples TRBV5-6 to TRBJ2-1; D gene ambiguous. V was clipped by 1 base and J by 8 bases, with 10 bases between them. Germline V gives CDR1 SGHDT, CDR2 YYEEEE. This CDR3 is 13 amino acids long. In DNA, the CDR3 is TGTGCCAGCAGCTTGCCAGTTGCCCATGAGCAGTTCTTC. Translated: CASSLPVAHEQFF.

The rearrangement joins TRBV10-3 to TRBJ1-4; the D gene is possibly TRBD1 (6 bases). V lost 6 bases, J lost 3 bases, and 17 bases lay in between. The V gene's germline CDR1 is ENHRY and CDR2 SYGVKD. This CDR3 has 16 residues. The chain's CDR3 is CAISQGLGGPNEKLFF. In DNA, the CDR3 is TGTGCCATCAGCCAGGGGTTAGGGGGACCTAATGAAAAACTGTTTTTT.

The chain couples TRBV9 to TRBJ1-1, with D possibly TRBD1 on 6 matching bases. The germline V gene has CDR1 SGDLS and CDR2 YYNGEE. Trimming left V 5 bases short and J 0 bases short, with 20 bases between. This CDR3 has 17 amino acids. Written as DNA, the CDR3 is TGTGCCAGCAGTGCCGACCCGGGACATGAGCTGAACACTGAAGCTTTCTTT. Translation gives CASSADPGHELNTEAFF.

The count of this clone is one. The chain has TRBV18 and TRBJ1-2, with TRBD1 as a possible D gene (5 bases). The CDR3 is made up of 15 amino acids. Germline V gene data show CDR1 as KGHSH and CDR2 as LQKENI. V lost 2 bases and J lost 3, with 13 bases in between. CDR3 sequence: CASSPDISGHYGYTF. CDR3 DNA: TGTGCCAGCTCACCAGATATCTCGGGACACTATGGCTACACCTTC.

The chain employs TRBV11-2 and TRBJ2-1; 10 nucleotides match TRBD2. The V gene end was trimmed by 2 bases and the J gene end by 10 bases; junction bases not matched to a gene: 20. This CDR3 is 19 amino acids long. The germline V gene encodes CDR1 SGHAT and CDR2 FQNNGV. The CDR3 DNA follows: TGTGCCAGCAGCTTAAGCTCCTCTCCTAGCCTAGCGGGAGTGAAGGAGCAGTTCTTC. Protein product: CASSLSSSPSLAGVKEQFF.

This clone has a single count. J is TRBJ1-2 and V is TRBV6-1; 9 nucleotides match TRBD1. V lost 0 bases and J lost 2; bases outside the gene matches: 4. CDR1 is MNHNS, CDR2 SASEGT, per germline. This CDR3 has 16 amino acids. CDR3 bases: TGTGCCAGCAGTGAAGCGGGGACAGGGCGGAACTATGGCTACACCTTC. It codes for CASSEAGTGRNYGYTF.

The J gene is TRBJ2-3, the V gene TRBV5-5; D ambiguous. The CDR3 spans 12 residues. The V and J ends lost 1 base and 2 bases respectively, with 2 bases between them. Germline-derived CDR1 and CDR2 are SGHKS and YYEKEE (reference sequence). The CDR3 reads CASSLYTDTQYF. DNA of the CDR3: TGTGCCAGCAGCTTGTACACAGATACGCAGTATTTT.

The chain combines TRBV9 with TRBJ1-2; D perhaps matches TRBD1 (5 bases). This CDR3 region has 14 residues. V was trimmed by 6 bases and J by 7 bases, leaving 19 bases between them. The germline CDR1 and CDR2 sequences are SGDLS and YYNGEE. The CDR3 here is CASIKGSGSGGYTF. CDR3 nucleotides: TGTGCCAGCATCAAAGGGTCAGGGTCCGGTGGCTACACCTTC.

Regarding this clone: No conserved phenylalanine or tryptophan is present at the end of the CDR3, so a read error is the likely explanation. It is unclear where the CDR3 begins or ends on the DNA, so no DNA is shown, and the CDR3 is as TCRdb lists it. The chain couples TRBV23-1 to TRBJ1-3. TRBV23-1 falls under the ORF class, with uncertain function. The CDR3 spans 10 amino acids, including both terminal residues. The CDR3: CASSQSARGI.

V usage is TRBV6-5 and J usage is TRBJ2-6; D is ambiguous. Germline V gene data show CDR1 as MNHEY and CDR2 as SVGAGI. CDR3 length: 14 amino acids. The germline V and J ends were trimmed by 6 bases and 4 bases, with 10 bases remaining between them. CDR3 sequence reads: CASSGPSGANVLTF. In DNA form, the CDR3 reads TGTGCCAGCAGCGGTCCATCCGGGGCCAACGTCCTGACTTTC.

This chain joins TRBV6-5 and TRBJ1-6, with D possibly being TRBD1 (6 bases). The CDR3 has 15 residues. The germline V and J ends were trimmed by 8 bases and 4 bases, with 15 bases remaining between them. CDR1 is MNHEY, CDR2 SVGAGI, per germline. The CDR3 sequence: CASDLDRLYNSPLHF. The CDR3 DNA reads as TGTGCCAGCGATCTGGACAGACTTTATAATTCACCCCTCCACTTT.

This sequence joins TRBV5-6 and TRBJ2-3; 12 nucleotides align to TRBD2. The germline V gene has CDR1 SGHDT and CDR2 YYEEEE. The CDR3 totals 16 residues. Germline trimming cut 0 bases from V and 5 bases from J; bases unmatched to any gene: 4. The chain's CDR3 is CASSLGLAGVRDTQYF. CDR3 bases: TGTGCCAGCAGCTTGGGACTAGCGGGAGTTCGAGATACGCAGTATTTT.

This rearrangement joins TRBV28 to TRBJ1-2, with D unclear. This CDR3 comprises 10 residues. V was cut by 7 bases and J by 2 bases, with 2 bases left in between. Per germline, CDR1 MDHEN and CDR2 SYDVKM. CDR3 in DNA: TGTGCCAGCACAAACTATGGCTACACCTTC. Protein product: CASTNYGYTF.

This CDR3 is CSVEANDRTSGRPNDEQYF. The CDR3 DNA sequence: TGCAGCGTTGAAGCGAACGACCGGACTAGCGGGAGGCCAAACGACGAGCAGTACTTC. J is TRBJ2-7 and V is TRBV29-1, with 14 bases matching TRBD2. The germline V gene has CDR1 SQVTM and CDR2 ANQGSEA. The trim removed 1 base at V and 5 bases at J, leaving 16 bases unmatched. The CDR3 totals 19 residues.

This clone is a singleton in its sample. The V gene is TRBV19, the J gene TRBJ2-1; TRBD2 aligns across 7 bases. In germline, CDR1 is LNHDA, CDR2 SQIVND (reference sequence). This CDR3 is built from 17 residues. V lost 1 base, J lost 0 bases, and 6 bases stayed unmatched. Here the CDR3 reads CASSIGAGLSSYNEQFF. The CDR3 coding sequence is TGTGCCAGTAGTATAGGTGCGGGACTAAGCTCCTACAATGAGCAGTTCTTC.

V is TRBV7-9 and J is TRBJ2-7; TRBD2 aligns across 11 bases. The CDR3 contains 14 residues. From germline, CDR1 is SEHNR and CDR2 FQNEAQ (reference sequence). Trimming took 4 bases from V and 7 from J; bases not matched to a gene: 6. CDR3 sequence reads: CASSWGLAVGEQYF. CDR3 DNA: TGTGCCAGCAGCTGGGGACTAGCGGTAGGGGAGCAGTACTTC.

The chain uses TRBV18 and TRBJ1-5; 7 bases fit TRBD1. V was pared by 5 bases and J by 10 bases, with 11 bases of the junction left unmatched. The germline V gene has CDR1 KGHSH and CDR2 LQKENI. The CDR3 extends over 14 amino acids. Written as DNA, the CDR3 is TGTGCCAGCTCAGTCACAGGGGAAGAGATTCCCCAGCATTTT. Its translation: CASSVTGEEIPQHF.

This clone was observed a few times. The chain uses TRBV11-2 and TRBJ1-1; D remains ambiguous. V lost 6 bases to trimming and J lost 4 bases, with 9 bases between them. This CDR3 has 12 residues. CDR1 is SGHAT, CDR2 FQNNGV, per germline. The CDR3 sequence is CASSLKFTEAFF. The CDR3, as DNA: TGTGCCAGCAGTCTCAAGTTCACTGAAGCTTTCTTT.

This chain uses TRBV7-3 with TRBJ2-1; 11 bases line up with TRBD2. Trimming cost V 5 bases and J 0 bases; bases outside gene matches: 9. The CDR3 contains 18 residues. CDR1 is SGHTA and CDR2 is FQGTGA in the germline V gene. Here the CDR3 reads CASSPGTSGPVSYNEQFF. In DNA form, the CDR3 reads TGTGCCAGCAGCCCCGGGACTAGCGGACCCGTCTCCTACAATGAGCAGTTCTTC.

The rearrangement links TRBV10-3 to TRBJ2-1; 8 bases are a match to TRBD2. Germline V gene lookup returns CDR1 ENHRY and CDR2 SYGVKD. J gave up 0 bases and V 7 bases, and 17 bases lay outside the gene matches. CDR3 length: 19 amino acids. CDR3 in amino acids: CAITAGVTSEYSSYNEQFF. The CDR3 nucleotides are TGTGCCATCACTGCTGGTGTGACTAGCGAGTACTCCTCCTACAATGAGCAGTTCTTC.

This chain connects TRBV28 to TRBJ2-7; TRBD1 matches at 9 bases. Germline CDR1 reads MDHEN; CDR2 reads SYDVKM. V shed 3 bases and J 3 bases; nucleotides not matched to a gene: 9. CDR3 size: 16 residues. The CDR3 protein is CASSLGGTGPLYEQYF. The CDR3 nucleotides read TGTGCCAGCAGTTTGGGGGGGACAGGGCCCCTCTACGAGCAGTACTTC.

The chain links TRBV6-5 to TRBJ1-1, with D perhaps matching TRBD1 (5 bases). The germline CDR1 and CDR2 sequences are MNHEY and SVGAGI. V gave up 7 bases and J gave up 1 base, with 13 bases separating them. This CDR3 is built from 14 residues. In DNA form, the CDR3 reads TGTGCCAGCATCCCTTCTGGGGGGAACACTGAAGCTTTCTTT. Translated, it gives CASIPSGGNTEAFF.

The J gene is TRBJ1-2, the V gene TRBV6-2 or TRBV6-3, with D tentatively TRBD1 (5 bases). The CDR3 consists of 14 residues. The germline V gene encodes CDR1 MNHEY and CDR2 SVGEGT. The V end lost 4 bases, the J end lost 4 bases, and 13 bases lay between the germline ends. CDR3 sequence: CASSWGRTTYGYTF. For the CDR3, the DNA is TGTGCCAGCAGTTGGGGACGGACCACCTATGGCTACACCTTC.

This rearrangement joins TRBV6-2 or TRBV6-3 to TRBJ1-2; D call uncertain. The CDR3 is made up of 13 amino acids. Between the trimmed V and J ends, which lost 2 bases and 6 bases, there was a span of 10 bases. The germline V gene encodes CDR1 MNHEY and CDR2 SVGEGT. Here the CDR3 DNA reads TGTGCCAGCAGTTACGCCCAGCGGAATGGCTACACCTTC. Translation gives CASSYAQRNGYTF.

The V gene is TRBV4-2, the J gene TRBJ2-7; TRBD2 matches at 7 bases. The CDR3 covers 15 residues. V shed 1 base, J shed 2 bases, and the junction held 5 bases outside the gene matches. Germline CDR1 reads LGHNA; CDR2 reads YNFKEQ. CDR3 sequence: CASSQVSTSPYEQYF. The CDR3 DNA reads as TGTGCCAGCAGCCAAGTTTCGACTAGCCCCTACGAGCAGTACTTC.

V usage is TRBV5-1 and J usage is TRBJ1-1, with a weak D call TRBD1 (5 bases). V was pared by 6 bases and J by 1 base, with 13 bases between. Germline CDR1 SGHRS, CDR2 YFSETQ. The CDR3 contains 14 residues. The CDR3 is CASTRFQGNTEAFF. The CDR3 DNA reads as TGCGCCAGCACACGCTTCCAGGGGAACACTGAAGCTTTCTTT.

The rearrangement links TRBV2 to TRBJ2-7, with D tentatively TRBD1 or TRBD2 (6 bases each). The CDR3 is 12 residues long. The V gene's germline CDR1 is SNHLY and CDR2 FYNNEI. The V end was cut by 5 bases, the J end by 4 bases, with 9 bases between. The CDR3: CASSRRGYEQYF. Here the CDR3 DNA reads TGTGCCAGCAGTCGGAGGGGGTACGAGCAGTACTTC.

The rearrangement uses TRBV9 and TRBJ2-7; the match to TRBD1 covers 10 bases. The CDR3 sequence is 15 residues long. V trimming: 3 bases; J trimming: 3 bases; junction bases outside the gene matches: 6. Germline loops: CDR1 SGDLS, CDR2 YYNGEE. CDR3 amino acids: CASSEGGTGVYEQYF. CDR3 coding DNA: TGTGCCAGCAGCGAAGGAGGGACAGGGGTCTACGAGCAGTACTTC.

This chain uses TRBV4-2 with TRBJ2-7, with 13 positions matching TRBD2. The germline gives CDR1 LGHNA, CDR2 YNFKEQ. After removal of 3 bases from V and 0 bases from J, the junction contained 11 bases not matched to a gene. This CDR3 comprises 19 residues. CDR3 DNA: TGTGCCAGCAGCCATGATCCCGGGGGACTAGCGGGAAGCTCCTACGAGCAGTACTTC. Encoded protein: CASSHDPGGLAGSSYEQYF.